What follows describes a single T cell receptor (beta chain). Its antigen remains unknown. The data were taken from a study of CD8+CD57+ T cells in acquired aplastic anemia. Broader study findings: Levels of CD8+ Simpson's diversity were not significantly distinct in patients versus controls. Under 35 was the count of CD8+ CDR3 sequences that patients shared with controls.

Investigators profiled TCR beta VDJ and CDR3 from genomic DNA template. TCRdb reanalysed the reads using MiXCR and keeps one entry per CDR3 protein. Altogether about 150,000 distinct CDR3 sequences are present, roughly 45% being singletons, with the ten largest covering 2.5% to 3.5%. Patients selected for sequencing had displayed CD8+CD57+ cell expansion by flow cytometry. Every patient was diagnosed with severe acquired aplastic anemia. This TCR derives from a human donor with aplastic anemia. Source material: sorted CD4+, CD8+, or CD8+CD57+ T cells (not recorded which) from PBMCs.

This CDR3 is CSASPSGNYEQYF. The CDR3 DNA sequence: TGCAGTGCTAGTCCTAGCGGAAACTACGAGCAGTACTTC. The chain combines TRBV20-1 with TRBJ2-7; the match to TRBD2 covers 7 bases. The CDR3 length is 13 residues. Germline lookup yields CDR1 DFQATT and CDR2 SNEGSKA (reference sequence). The ends lost 3 bases at V and 3 bases at J; junction bases unmatched: 5.